A selection of T cell receptor beta chains follows, all from one sample in a study of cytomegalovirus exposure and HLA in healthy donors. The protocol was immunoSEQ multiplex PCR, while the TCRdb copy is restricted to in-frame clones and leaves out a portion. The sample consists of approximately 58,000 clones, about 83% of them appearing once. The sample comprised PBMCs. Receptor source: a man between 25 and 39 years old in good health and CMV-seronegative. CDR3s include the opening cysteine and the closing phenylalanine or tryptophan. The D gene is left open where the match is weak.

d_call v_call cdr3_aa
- TRBV6-5 CASSGSGYEQYF
- TRBV4-1 CASSLARDPSNTGELFF
- TRBV7-9 CASSQGTGYNEQFF
- TRBV18 CASRTGSTTNEKLFF
TRBD1 TRBV25-1 CASSTINTGAGEQYF
- TRBV21-1 CASSPQDEQYF
TRBD1 TRBV2 CASDRGNDEAFF
- TRBV10-2 CASSHSNRVQPQHF
TRBD2 TRBV7-7 CASSPRGGSTDTQYF
TRBD1 TRBV14 CASSQTGAGNTIYF
TRBD2 TRBV5-5 CASSFSGLAGQETQYF
TRBD1 TRBV5-1 CASSIPGQGDYGYTF
- TRBV14 CASSKDRFNQPQHF
TRBD1 TRBV4-1 CASSQYSGQGRGETQYF
- TRBV7-8 CASSLGGSRAYNSPLHF
- TRBV19 CASSTGGYTEAFF
TRBD1 TRBV30 CACKGADYEQYF
- TRBV14 CASSLAMRGPTGELFF
TRBD1 TRBV27 CASSGQGRPNEQYF
- TRBV18 CASSPPSADNEQFF
TRBD1 TRBV18 CASSPGQVTYEQYF
- TRBV9 CASSDHRVHGNTIYF
- TRBV5-1 CASSFTGFSGTEAFF
TRBD2 TRBV6-5 CASSTGTSGGETQYF
TRBD1 TRBV10-3 CAISEVGTGTNSPLHF
- TRBV5-6 CASSLEHHYEQYF
TRBD2 TRBV7-9 CASSLGGGSGEQFF
- TRBV4-1 CASSQDLLPDRGMNTEAFF
- TRBV9 CASSPLVSGWNEQFF
TRBD1 TRBV9 CASSGGQGADYGYTF
- TRBV19 CASSILSQEDTQYF
TRBD1 TRBV4-3 CASSQETGGALRETQYF
TRBD1 TRBV10-2 CASSERGGQSYGYSSPLHF
- TRBV7-3 CASSLTGQQETQYF
- TRBV7-9 CASSLGGRSDTEAFF
TRBD2 TRBV30 CAWSVSRLTSGRGNEQFF
- TRBV7-9 CASSLNLKRETQYF
TRBD1 TRBV5-5 CASSQQGVDYGYTF
- TRBV27 CASSGAGLETQYF
- TRBV27 CASSSSGAGDTEAFF
TRBD1 TRBV7-9 CASSLPGQSSYEQYF
TRBD1 TRBV7-2 CASSGGQGHQPQHF